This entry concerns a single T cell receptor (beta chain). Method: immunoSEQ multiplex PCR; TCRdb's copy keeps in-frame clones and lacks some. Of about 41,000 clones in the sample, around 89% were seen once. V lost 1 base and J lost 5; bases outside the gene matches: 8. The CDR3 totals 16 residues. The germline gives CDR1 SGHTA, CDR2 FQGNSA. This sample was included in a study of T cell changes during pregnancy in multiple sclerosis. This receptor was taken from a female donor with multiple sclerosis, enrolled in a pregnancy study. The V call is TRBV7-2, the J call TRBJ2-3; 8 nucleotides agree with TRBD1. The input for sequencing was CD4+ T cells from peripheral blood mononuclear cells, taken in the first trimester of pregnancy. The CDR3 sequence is CASSLGAGGRGDTQYF. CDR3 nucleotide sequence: TGTGCCAGCAGCTTAGGGGCAGGGGGCAGGGGAGATACGCAGTATTTT.